The sequence of this T cell receptor (beta chain) was determined in a study of persistence of HIV-infected CD4 T cells. Overall study results and limits: Compared with CD3/CD28-stimulated cells, CMV- and Gag-responding cells showed lower TCRbeta richness.

Stimulation used approximately 9.5 ug/mL lysate from CMV-infected fibroblasts. CD40L/CD69 double-negative CD45RO-high memory CD4+ T cells were collected. Before stimulation, PBMCs underwent CD8+ T cell depletion. With regard to this clone: The antigen remains undetermined.

The libraries were made with immunoSEQ version 4 in survey mode. Generated by immunoSEQ multiplex PCR, the TCRdb table keeps only in-frame clones and is missing some. This sample has 30,000 to 45,000 clones, with 80% found just once. The sample here was CD4+ T cells sorted from PBMCs after roughly 19-hour stimulation, taken from a patient who received antiretroviral therapy. This receptor was taken from an adult man with HIV who was CMV-seropositive.

This CDR3 is CASSQGWTGGNSPLHF. The CDR3 nucleotides are TGTGCCAGCAGCCAGGGTTGGACAGGGGGGAATTCACCCCTCCACTTT. This sequence joins TRBV4-2 and TRBJ1-6, with 10 nucleotides matching TRBD1. Germline V gene sequence: CDR1 LGHNA, CDR2 YNFKEQ. The trim removed 3 bases at V and 7 bases at J, leaving 6 bases unmatched. The CDR3 is made up of 16 amino acids.